This TCR beta chain is drawn from a study of cytomegalovirus exposure and HLA in healthy donors. On this clone: Its antigen is currently unknown.

This CDR3 region has 14 residues. V gave up 3 bases and J gave up 2 bases, with 8 bases separating them. From germline, CDR1 is MNHNS and CDR2 SASEGT. Points from the study as a whole: Later work found most CMV-associated TCR beta chains apparently HLA-restricted.

60 Vbeta and 13 Jbeta primers were used in PCR. Sequencing was performed with immunoSEQ multiplex PCR; in TCRdb, only in-frame clones are kept and a portion is missing. The table has some 150,000 clones, 70% to 80% seen once. This TCR derives from a female donor in good health and CMV-seronegative. Sample: PBMCs. The chain is built from TRBV6-1 and TRBJ2-1; D remains ambiguous. The CDR3 region has the DNA TGTGCCAGCAGTGAGATTAGCCCCTACAATGAGCAGTTCTTC. Its translation is CASSEISPYNEQFF.